The 2 T cell receptor beta chains below were found in one sample sequenced in a study of blood T cells in healthy people across ages. Sample-barcoded 5' priming and a J-beta primer mix drove a second PCR of 7 to 11 cycles. TCRdb re-analysed the 5' RACE reads in MiXCR, keeping a single row per CDR3 protein. The top ten clones hold roughly 8% of a sample with some 1.5 million distinct CDR3 sequences, over 25% of them seen once. What was sequenced was blood. These receptor sequences come from a young woman in good health.

V usage is TRBV27 and J usage is TRBJ1-1; no clear D. V lost 2 bases, J lost 2 bases, and 12 bases lay in between. Germline loops: CDR1 MNHEY, CDR2 SMNVEV (reference sequence). The CDR3 is made up of 15 amino acids. The CDR3 DNA reads as TGTGCCAGCAGTTTAGTGAGTCGGGGAAACACTGAAGCTTTCTTT. As protein: CASSLVSRGNTEAFF.

As for this clonotype: The junction shows a germline mismatch at one end, possibly a read error. This rearrangement joins TRBV6-5 to TRBJ1-6, with a tentative D call TRBD1 (5 bases). The germline CDR1 and CDR2 sequences are MNHEY and SVGAGI. The CDR3 extends over 13 amino acids. For the CDR3, the DNA is TGTGCCAGCAGGACCAGGGACTATTCACCCCGCCACTTT. Protein product: CASRTRDYSPRHF.